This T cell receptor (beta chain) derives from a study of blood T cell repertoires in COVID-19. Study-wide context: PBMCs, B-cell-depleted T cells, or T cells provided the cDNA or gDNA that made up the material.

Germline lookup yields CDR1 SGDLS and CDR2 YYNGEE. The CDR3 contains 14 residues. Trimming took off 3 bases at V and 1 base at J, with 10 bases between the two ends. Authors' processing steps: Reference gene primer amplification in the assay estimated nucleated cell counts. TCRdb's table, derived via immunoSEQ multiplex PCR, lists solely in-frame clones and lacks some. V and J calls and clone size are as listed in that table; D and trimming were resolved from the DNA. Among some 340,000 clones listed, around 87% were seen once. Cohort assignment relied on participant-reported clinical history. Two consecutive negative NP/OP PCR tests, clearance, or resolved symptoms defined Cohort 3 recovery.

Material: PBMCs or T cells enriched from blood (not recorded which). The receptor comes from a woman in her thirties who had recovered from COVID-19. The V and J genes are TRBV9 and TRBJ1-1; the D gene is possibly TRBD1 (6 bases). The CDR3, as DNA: TGTGCCAGCAGCGCCCAGGGGCAGAACACTGAAGCTTTCTTT. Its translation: CASSAQGQNTEAFF.